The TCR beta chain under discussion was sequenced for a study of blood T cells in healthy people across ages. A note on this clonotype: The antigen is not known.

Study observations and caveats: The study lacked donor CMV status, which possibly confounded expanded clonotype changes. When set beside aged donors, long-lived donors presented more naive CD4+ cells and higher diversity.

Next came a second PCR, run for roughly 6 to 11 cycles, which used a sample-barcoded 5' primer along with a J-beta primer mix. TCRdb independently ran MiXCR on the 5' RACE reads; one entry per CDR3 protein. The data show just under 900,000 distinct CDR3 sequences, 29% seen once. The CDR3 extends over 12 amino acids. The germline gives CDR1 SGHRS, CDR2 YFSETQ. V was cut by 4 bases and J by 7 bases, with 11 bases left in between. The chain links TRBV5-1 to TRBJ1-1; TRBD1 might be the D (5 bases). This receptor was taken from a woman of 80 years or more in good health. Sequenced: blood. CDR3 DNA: TGCGCCAGCAGCCGGCAGGGAGGTGAAGCTTTCTTT. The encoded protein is CASSRQGGEAFF.